This T cell receptor beta chain was profiled in a study of CD8 T cells in Susac syndrome. Germline lookup yields CDR1 DFQATT and CDR2 SNEGSKA (reference sequence). This CDR3 spans 16 amino acids. Trimming removed 6 bases at V and 5 bases at J, with 23 bases between. Random hexamers served to reverse transcribe about 0.5 to 1 ug RNA. Amplification of TCR beta CDR3 was carried out by immunoSEQ multiplex PCR, which covered 54 Vbeta and 13 Jbeta segments. TCRdb used MiXCR to reprocess the immunoSEQ multiplex PCR reads, holding one entry per CDR3 protein. The repertoire holds 100,000 to 150,000 distinct CDR3 sequences, with roughly 94% as singletons.

This clonotype was obtained from a human donor in good health. The rearrangement uses TRBV20-1 and TRBJ2-1, with a tentative D call TRBD2 (6 bases). What was sequenced was CD4+ T cells from PBMCs. CDR3 sequence (DNA): TGCAGTGCGGTAAAAAGGAGGAGCGGGCCAAACAATGAGCAGTTCTTC. Translated, it gives CSAVKRRSGPNNEQFF.